This is a list of T cell receptor beta chains from one sample in a study of identical twins. TCRdb called the 5' RACE reads again in MiXCR, with one record for every CDR3 protein. The table lists fewer than 350,000 distinct CDR3 sequences, under 9.5% of them singletons. This sample also appeared in a second study, on yellow fever vaccine responses in identical twins.

Sequenced material: memory (CD45RO+) T cells sorted from blood. The receptors were sampled from a woman aged 18-29 years in good health. Both conserved end residues are part of each CDR3. D genes are given only for firm matches. Clone sizes are given selectively: once, few, many, or a class where the clone is expanded.

v_call,clone_size,j_call,d_call,cdr3_nt,cdr3_aa
TRBV7-8,many,TRBJ2-7,TRBD1,TGTGCCAGCAGCTTCGTGACAGGGGGCGCCGGGGAGCAGTACTTC,CASSFVTGGAGEQYF
TRBV6-2/TRBV6-3,few,TRBJ2-1,TRBD2,TGTGCCAGCAGTTACCGCCGCTTGACATTAGGACTAGCGAATCCCTACAATGAGCAGTTCTTC,CASSYRRLTLGLANPYNEQFF
TRBV18,-,TRBJ2-5,-,TGTGCCAGCTCACCAGGGGTAACCCAAGAGACCCAGTACTTC,CASSPGVTQETQYF
TRBV5-1,-,TRBJ2-5,-,TGCGCCAGCAGACTTAGAGGGGCCCCTCAAGAGACCCAGTACTTC,CASRLRGAPQETQYF
TRBV25-1,many,TRBJ1-2,TRBD1,TGTGCCAGCAATGACAGGGGCTATGGCTACACCTTC,CASNDRGYGYTF
TRBV18,few,TRBJ2-1,TRBD2,TGTGCCAGCTCCCAGGCGCGGGGGGGCAATGAGCAGTTCTTC,CASSQARGGNEQFF
TRBV20-1,few,TRBJ2-1,TRBD2,TGCAGTGCTAGAAGGACTAGCGAGTACTACAATGAGCAGTTCTTC,CSARRTSEYYNEQFF
TRBV2,many,TRBJ2-1,TRBD1,TGTGCCAGCAGTGGGACAGGAAACAATGAGCAGTTCTTC,CASSGTGNNEQFF
TRBV20-1,-,TRBJ1-4,-,TGCAGTGCTAGAGAGTACAGAGCGCAATTTAATGAAAAACTGTTTTTT,CSAREYRAQFNEKLFF
TRBV19,-,TRBJ2-6,-,TGTGCCAGTAGTATAGGGGAAGGAACTGGGGCCAACGTCCTGACTTTC,CASSIGEGTGANVLTF
TRBV15,few,TRBJ2-3,TRBD2,TGTGCCACCAGCAACCCGGGACTAGCCAGGGATACGCAGTATTTT,CATSNPGLARDTQYF
TRBV4-1,-,TRBJ1-1,-,TGCGCCAGCAGCCAAGTGGCGGGCAGCTTGAACACTGAAGCTTTCTTT,CASSQVAGSLNTEAFF
TRBV20-1,-,TRBJ2-5,TRBD2,TGCAGTGCTAGAGTGGGCCTGGCGGGGGAAGAGACCCAGTACTTC,CSARVGLAGEETQYF
TRBV5-1,many,TRBJ2-2,-,TGCGCCAGCAGCAGGGACGGAGCGAGCACCGGGGAGCTGTTTTTT,CASSRDGASTGELFF
TRBV2,-,TRBJ2-7,TRBD1,TGTGCCAGCAGTGCGGGACAGGGGCTCGACGAGCAGTACTTC,CASSAGQGLDEQYF
TRBV15,many,TRBJ2-5,TRBD2,TGTGCCACCAGCAAAACTAGCGGGAGTGGAGAGACCCAGTACTTC,CATSKTSGSGETQYF
TRBV5-1,few,TRBJ2-7,-,TGCGCCAGCAGCAAAGGACACCCCTGGACCTCCGAGCAGTACTTC,CASSKGHPWTSEQYF
TRBV3-1,few,TRBJ1-2,TRBD1,TGTGCCAGCAGCCAAGCGACAGGGGCTGGCTACACCTTC,CASSQATGAGYTF
TRBV24-1,few,TRBJ2-1,-,TGTGTCACCAGTGATTCTGTCGGCGGCTCCTACAATGAGCAGTTCTTC,CVTSDSVGGSYNEQFF
TRBV20-1,many,TRBJ2-1,-,TGCAGTGCTAGAGGCGATCGGACTATTGAGCAGTTCTTC,CSARGDRTIEQFF
TRBV6-1,-,TRBJ1-5,-,TGTGCCAGCAGTGTCACAGGGAATCAGCCCCAGCATTTT,CASSVTGNQPQHF
TRBV6-1,-,TRBJ2-2,-,TGTGCCAGCAGTAAAACACAATACACCGGGGAGCTGTTTTTT,CASSKTQYTGELFF
TRBV20-1,-,TRBJ2-2,-,TGCAGTGCTAAACTAGCCGACGCCGGGGAGCTGTTTTTT,CSAKLADAGELFF
TRBV9,many,TRBJ2-2,-,TGTGCCAGCAGCAAAAGAAACGCCGGGACTTCGACCGACACCGGGGAGCTGTTTTTT,CASSKRNAGTSTDTGELFF
TRBV11-3,-,TRBJ2-3,TRBD1,TGTGCCAGCAGCCCGACAGGGGGAGCAGATACGCAGTATTTT,CASSPTGGADTQYF
TRBV29-1,-,TRBJ2-5,-,TGCAGCGTACGACCCTGGACAGAACGGGCCGAGACCCAGTACTTC,CSVRPWTERAETQYF
TRBV6-5,few,TRBJ2-4,-,TGTGCCAGCAGCTATAACAGGATACTAGCCAAAAACATTCAGTACTTC,CASSYNRILAKNIQYF
TRBV6-1,-,TRBJ2-7,-,TGTGCCAGCAGTGAACGTCTGGACGAGCAGTACTTC,CASSERLDEQYF
TRBV12-3/TRBV12-4,few,TRBJ1-1,TRBD1,TGTGCCGGTGGACAGGGTAGCACTGAAGCTTTCTTT,CAGGQGSTEAFF
TRBV28,-,TRBJ2-7,TRBD2,TGTGCCAGCAGTTTGGGAGGTAGCGGGAGGGATGAGCTGTACTTC,CASSLGGSGRDELYF
TRBV14,-,TRBJ2-2,TRBD1,TGTGCCAGCAGCCAAGTGACAGGGTTAAACACCGGGGAGCTGTTTTTT,CASSQVTGLNTGELFF
TRBV5-1,few,TRBJ2-2,-,TGCGCCAGCAGCTTGGGGCTTCTGTCAGGACCGTGGAACACCGGGGAGCTGTTTTTT,CASSLGLLSGPWNTGELFF
TRBV5-1,-,TRBJ2-1,-,TGCGCCAGCAGCTTGGACGGCAGGACATCCTCCAATGAGCAGTTCTTC,CASSLDGRTSSNEQFF
TRBV29-1,many,TRBJ1-5,-,TGCAGCGTTGCCCAGGGAGCTAGCAATCAGCCCCAGCATTTT,CSVAQGASNQPQHF
TRBV20-1,-,TRBJ2-3,-,TGCAGTGCTAGATCCGTCCCGGGAGATACGCAGTATTTT,CSARSVPGDTQYF
TRBV29-1,-,TRBJ1-2,-,TGCAGCGCCAGACCCCAGGTTGGCTATGGCTACACCTTC,CSARPQVGYGYTF
TRBV7-6,many,TRBJ2-3,-,TGTGCCAGCAGCTTGGGAACAGGGCGGGGCGATACGCAGTATTTT,CASSLGTGRGDTQYF
TRBV3-1,few,TRBJ1-1,TRBD1,TGTGCCAGCACAGGGGGCGCAGGAACTGAAGCTTTCTTT,CASTGGAGTEAFF
TRBV12-3/TRBV12-4,many,TRBJ1-2,-,TGTGCCAGCAGTTTACAGGGCTCATTGAATGGCTACACCTTC,CASSLQGSLNGYTF
TRBV10-3,many,TRBJ2-7,TRBD1,TGTGCCACCCAAAGCCCGGGACAGGGGTATTCCGAGCAGTACTTC,CATQSPGQGYSEQYF
TRBV9,few,TRBJ2-4,-,TGTGCCAGCAGCGCCGGGCCCGGGGCCATTCAGTACTTC,CASSAGPGAIQYF
TRBV28,-,TRBJ2-3,-,TGTGCCAGCAGTGCCGCCCAAGGGGATACGCAGTATTTT,CASSAAQGDTQYF
TRBV6-1,few,TRBJ1-3,TRBD1,TGTGCCAGCAGTCGGGACAGGGGAAATGGAAACACCATATATTTT,CASSRDRGNGNTIYF
TRBV6-6,many,TRBJ1-2,-,TGTGCCAGCACTTTGATAGGGGTGGGCGGCTACACCTTC,CASTLIGVGGYTF
TRBV10-1,-,TRBJ2-3,-,TGCGCCAGCAGTGCCACAGGGACCCACCTCACAGATACGCAGTATTTT,CASSATGTHLTDTQYF
TRBV28,-,TRBJ1-2,-,TGTGCCAGCAGTCCCCCTTCCGGTAGGTCAGCCTACACCTTC,CASSPPSGRSAYTF
TRBV5-1,many,TRBJ2-3,-,TGCGCCAGCAGCTTGGCCCGGTCAGATACGCAGTATTTT,CASSLARSDTQYF
TRBV5-1,-,TRBJ2-5,TRBD2,TGCGCCAGCAGACTTAGCGGGAGGCCGCAAGAGACCCAGTACTTC,CASRLSGRPQETQYF
TRBV7-2,many,TRBJ2-1,TRBD2,TGTGCCAGCAGCTCTATAGCGGGCTGGTCCTACAATGAGCAGTTCTTC,CASSSIAGWSYNEQFF